This passage covers 28 T cell receptor beta chains from one sample sequenced in a study of blood T cell repertoires in COVID-19. The protocol was immunoSEQ multiplex PCR, while the TCRdb copy is restricted to in-frame clones and leaves out a portion. There are 300,000 or so clones in the sample; approximately 80% occur only once, and around 4% lies in the top ten. Sequencing input: peripheral blood. Every receptor here comes from a woman aged 45-65 years with active or convalescent COVID-19.

The rearrangement links TRBV29-1 to TRBJ2-7; weak D call: TRBD2 (6 bases). Germline CDR1 SQVTM, CDR2 ANQGSEA. V was shortened by 3 bases and J by 6 bases, with 12 bases between the two germline ends. There are 12 residues in the CDR3. CDR3 sequence: CSVERRVGEQYF. The CDR3 DNA sequence: TGCAGCGTTGAGCGGAGGGTAGGCGAGCAGTACTTC.

The gene calls are TRBV7-9 and TRBJ1-1; the match to TRBD1 covers 8 bases. The germline CDR1 and CDR2 sequences are SEHNR and FQNEAQ (reference sequence). The V and J ends lost 6 bases and 7 bases, in that order; junction bases with no gene match: 7. The CDR3 runs 13 residues. The CDR3 reads CASRVSGGIEAFF. The CDR3 bases are TGTGCCAGCAGGGTCTCAGGGGGCATTGAAGCTTTCTTT.

This chain joins TRBV2 and TRBJ2-3; 9 nucleotides match TRBD1. The V gene's germline CDR1 is SNHLY and CDR2 FYNNEI. Trimming cost V 3 bases and J 3 bases; bases outside gene matches: 4. The CDR3 extends over 15 amino acids. DNA of the CDR3: TGTGCCAGCAGTGACGACAGGGGGAAGACAGATACGCAGTATTTT. This translates into CASSDDRGKTDTQYF.

The V call is TRBV5-4, the J call TRBJ2-1; 8 bases line up with TRBD2. The trim removed 0 bases at V and 3 bases at J, leaving 5 bases unmatched. Germline V gives CDR1 SGHNT, CDR2 YYREEE (reference sequence). CDR3 length equals 16 residues. The CDR3 loop reads CASSLGSGGIYNEQFF. CDR3 nucleotide sequence: TGTGCCAGCAGCTTGGGGTCGGGAGGGATCTACAATGAGCAGTTCTTC.

V gene TRBV5-1 combines with J gene TRBJ1-1; unclear D gene. In germline, CDR1 is SGHRS, CDR2 YFSETQ. The V gene lost 5 bases and the J gene lost 6 bases, with 17 bases spanning the gap. This CDR3 has 14 amino acids. DNA of the CDR3: TGCGCCAGCAGTCCATCACGACCGGAGGCTGAAGCTTTCTTT. Translating it yields CASSPSRPEAEAFF.

The V and J genes are TRBV18 and TRBJ1-6; D unresolved. CDR3 size: 15 residues. The germline gives CDR1 KGHSH, CDR2 LQKENI. V lost 3 bases to trimming and J lost 5 bases, with 11 bases between them. The CDR3 spells CASSPRSGDNSPLHF. The CDR3 DNA sequence: TGTGCCAGCTCACCTCGGTCCGGAGATAATTCACCCCTCCACTTT.

The chain couples TRBV28 to TRBJ1-1, with 7 nucleotides matching TRBD1. J lost 3 bases, V lost 1 base, and 2 bases had no gene match. This CDR3 is built from 14 residues. Germline V gene sequence: CDR1 MDHEN, CDR2 SYDVKM. The CDR3 region has the DNA TGTGCCAGCAGTTTATCAACAGGGGACACTGAAGCTTTCTTT. Protein sequence: CASSLSTGDTEAFF.

The rearrangement uses TRBV10-3 and TRBJ1-2; weak D call: TRBD1 (5 bases). CDR3 length: 17 amino acids. Germline V CDR1 and CDR2: ENHRY, SYGVKD. The V end was cut by 4 bases, the J end by 3 bases, with 21 bases between. The CDR3, as DNA: TGTGCCATCAGTGGGACCATAAGACAGAGAGCGCACTATGGCTACACCTTC. Amino acid sequence: CAISGTIRQRAHYGYTF.

The V and J genes are TRBV2 and TRBJ2-6, with D maybe TRBD2 (5 bases). V lost 10 bases, J lost 0 bases, and 10 bases lay in between. The CDR3 loop spans 14 amino acids. Germline assignment: CDR1 SNHLY and CDR2 FYNNEI. The CDR3 region has the DNA TGTGCCACCCGGGGTCTCTCTGGGGCCAACGTCCTGACTTTC. This gives the protein CATRGLSGANVLTF. The whole variable domain, filled in from reference TRBV2 and TRBJ2-6, reads EPEVTQTPSHQVTQMGQEVILRCVPISNHLYFYWYRQILGQKVEFLVSFYNNEISEKSEIFDDQFSVERPDGSNFTLKIRSTKLEDSAMYFCATRGLSGANVLTFGAGSRLTVL.

The chain carries TRBV10-3 and TRBJ2-1; TRBD2 matches at 9 bases. The CDR3 has 19 residues. CDR1 ENHRY and CDR2 SYGVKD come from the germline V gene. Germline trimming cut 0 bases from V and 4 bases from J; bases unmatched to any gene: 13. CDR3 sequence (DNA): TGTGCCATCAGTGAGTCCCTAGTTGGGGCTAGCGGGACTTACAATGAGCAGTTCTTC. It yields the protein CAISESLVGASGTYNEQFF.

The chain employs TRBV4-2 and TRBJ2-2; tentative D call: TRBD2 (5 bases). CDR1 and CDR2 (germline): LGHNA, YNFKEQ. The germline V and J ends were trimmed by 0 bases and 2 bases, with 10 bases remaining between them. This CDR3 has 16 amino acids. CDR3 protein: CASSQDQDYNTGELFF. CDR3 in DNA: TGTGCCAGCAGCCAAGATCAAGACTATAACACCGGGGAGCTGTTTTTT.

This clone is a singleton in its sample. The chain employs TRBV6-6 and TRBJ1-1, with D uncertain. Germline V gene sequence: CDR1 MNHNY, CDR2 SVGAGI (reference sequence). Trimming shortened V by 8 bases and J by 4 bases, and 11 bases separated the two germline ends. There are 12 residues in the CDR3. CDR3 protein: CASRPDSTEAFF. The CDR3 bases are TGTGCCAGCCGACCAGACTCCACTGAAGCTTTCTTT.

The J gene is TRBJ2-3, the V gene TRBV20-1; D perhaps matches TRBD2 (5 bases). This CDR3 is 11 amino acids long. Trimming left V 6 bases short and J 5 bases short, with 9 bases between. Per the germline V gene, CDR1 is DFQATT and CDR2 is SNEGSKA (reference sequence). The CDR3 DNA sequence: TGCAGTGCGCTACTAGGAGATACGCAGTATTTT. This sequence encodes CSALLGDTQYF.

The genes are TRBV13 and TRBJ2-3; D is undetermined. V shed 2 bases and J shed 0 bases, with 6 bases lying between them. The length of the CDR3 is 14 residues. Germline V CDR1 and CDR2: PRHDT, FYEKMQ (reference sequence). The chain's CDR3 is CASSLSDSTDTQYF. The DNA of the CDR3 is TGTGCCAGCAGCTTATCAGATAGCACAGATACGCAGTATTTT.

This chain links TRBV2 with TRBJ2-5; TRBD1 agrees at 10 bases. This CDR3 has 15 amino acids. Trimming cost V 6 bases and J 5 bases; bases outside gene matches: 9. Germline CDR1 SNHLY, CDR2 FYNNEI. The DNA for the CDR3 is TGTGCCAGCAGACCCGGGACAGGGGATTGGGAGACCCAGTACTTC. This translates into CASRPGTGDWETQYF.

This chain joins TRBV12-3 or TRBV12-4 and TRBJ2-3; D unresolved. The CDR3 spans 11 residues. V lost 6 bases to trimming and J lost 7 bases, with 8 bases between them. CDR3 DNA: TGTGCCAGCAGCCGGTCCTATACGCAGTATTTT. It codes for CASSRSYTQYF.

This clone appeared a single time. The genes are TRBV19 and TRBJ2-1; D is perhaps TRBD1 (5 bases). Trimming pared 6 bases from V and 2 bases from J, leaving 14 bases between. This CDR3 has 15 residues. Germline V gene lookup returns CDR1 LNHDA and CDR2 SQIVND (reference sequence). In DNA form, the CDR3 reads TGTGCCAGTAGGTGGGGCGGTGGGACCTACAATGAGCAGTTCTTC. It translates to CASRWGGGTYNEQFF. Filled out from reference TRBV19 and TRBJ2-1, the complete variable domain reads DGGITQSPKYLFRKEGQNVTLSCEQNLNHDAMYWYRQDPGQGLRLIYYSQIVNDFQKGDIAEGYSVSREKKESFPLTVTSAQKNPTAFYLCASRWGGGTYNEQFFGPGTRLTVL.

V gene TRBV19 combines with J gene TRBJ2-7; D might be TRBD2 (5 bases). The CDR3 runs to 13 residues. Germline CDR1 reads LNHDA; CDR2 reads SQIVND (reference sequence). V lost 5 bases to trimming and J lost 5 bases, with 13 bases between them. Here the CDR3 reads CASSPLYGDEQYF. CDR3 coding DNA: TGTGCCAGTAGTCCCCTCTACGGGGACGAGCAGTACTTC. Full variable domain (outside the CDR3, taken from reference TRBV19 and TRBJ2-7): DGGITQSPKYLFRKEGQNVTLSCEQNLNHDAMYWYRQDPGQGLRLIYYSQIVNDFQKGDIAEGYSVSREKKESFPLTVTSAQKNPTAFYLCASSPLYGDEQYFGPGTRLTVT.

The V gene is TRBV6-2 or TRBV6-3, the J gene TRBJ1-5; 8 bases fit TRBD1. From germline, CDR1 is MNHEY and CDR2 SVGEGT. The CDR3 has 14 amino acids. With 4 bases clipped from V and 7 bases from J, the junction kept 6 bases outside the gene matches. CDR3 in amino acids: CASSLDRDWQPQHF. The CDR3 DNA sequence: TGTGCCAGCAGTTTGGACAGGGACTGGCAGCCCCAGCATTTT.

This chain connects TRBV6-1 to TRBJ1-2; the match to TRBD1 covers 12 bases. The CDR3 is 15 amino acids. CDR1 and CDR2 (germline): MNHNS, SASEGT. The ends lost 3 bases at V and 4 bases at J; junction bases unmatched: 3. CDR3 loop: CASSDGTGGLYGYTF. The CDR3 nucleotides are TGTGCCAGCAGTGATGGGACAGGGGGCCTCTATGGCTACACCTTC.

The chain combines TRBV9 with TRBJ2-7; maybe TRBD1 (6 bases). CDR1 is SGDLS and CDR2 is YYNGEE in the germline V gene. This CDR3 spans 13 amino acids. Trimming left V 3 bases short and J 3 bases short, with 10 bases between. CDR3 region: CASSAGTRYEQYF. In DNA, the CDR3 is TGTGCCAGCAGCGCGGGGACACGCTACGAGCAGTACTTC.

The V gene is TRBV7-3, the J gene TRBJ2-2, with unresolved D. The CDR3 is 15 amino acids. Germline V gene lookup returns CDR1 SGHTA and CDR2 FQGTGA. The V and J ends lost 5 bases and 1 base respectively, with 11 bases between them. The CDR3 sequence is CASSPSIVNTGELFF. The CDR3 DNA follows: TGTGCCAGCAGCCCCTCCATAGTGAACACCGGGGAGCTGTTTTTT.

This clone has just a few counts. J is TRBJ2-7 and V is TRBV7-9; D is perhaps TRBD1 (6 bases). CDR1 is SEHNR, CDR2 FQNEAQ, per germline (reference sequence). The CDR3 loop spans 15 amino acids. V lost 1 base to trimming and J lost 6 bases, with 16 bases between them. CDR3 residues: CASSLGQGLGGEQYF. CDR3 sequence (DNA): TGTGCCAGCAGCTTAGGCCAGGGGCTAGGGGGCGAGCAGTACTTC.

The V and J genes are TRBV7-8 and TRBJ2-7, with 10 bases that match TRBD2. V trimming: 0 bases; J trimming: 6 bases; junction bases outside the gene matches: 5. CDR3 size: 15 residues. Germline-derived CDR1 and CDR2 are SGHVS and FQNEAQ. Here the CDR3 reads CASSLAGLAFLEQYF. As DNA, the CDR3 is TGTGCCAGCAGCTTAGCGGGACTAGCGTTTCTCGAGCAGTACTTC. Together with reference TRBV7-8 and TRBJ2-7, the CDR3 gives the full variable domain: GAGVSQSPRYKVAKRGQDVALRCDPISGHVSLFWYQQALGQGPEFLTYFQNEAQLDKSGLPSDRFFAERPEGSVSTLKIQRTQQEDSAVYLCASSLAGLAFLEQYFGPGTRLTVT.

The V and J genes are TRBV2 and TRBJ2-1, with D possibly TRBD2 on 5 matching bases. Germline V gene data show CDR1 as SNHLY and CDR2 as FYNNEI. The CDR3 totals 13 residues. V lost 6 bases to trimming and J lost 4 bases, with 10 bases between them. CDR3 DNA sequence: TGTGCCAGCAGATCCGGACTGTACAATGAGCAGTTCTTC. Its protein product is CASRSGLYNEQFF.

As to this clone: The sample has other DNA sequences that encode this CDR3 too. The V call is TRBV5-4, the J call TRBJ2-6; TRBD2 is a possible D gene (6 bases). CDR1 SGHNT and CDR2 YYREEE come from the germline V gene (reference sequence). The CDR3 has 16 residues. V lost 0 bases to trimming and J lost 0 bases, with 7 bases between them. This CDR3 reads CASSLDGSSGANVLTF. DNA for the CDR3: TGTGCCAGCAGCTTGGACGGGAGCTCTGGGGCCAACGTCCTGACTTTC.

The gene calls are TRBV6-6 and TRBJ2-2; 7 bases line up with TRBD1. Unmatched junction bases numbered 2, after V lost 4 bases and J lost 3 bases. Germline CDR1 reads MNHNY; CDR2 reads SVGAGI (reference sequence). There are 14 residues in the CDR3. The CDR3 bases are TGTGCCAGCAGTTCTACAGGGGACACCGGGGAGCTGTTTTTT. Residues: CASSSTGDTGELFF.

The chain is built from TRBV5-1 and TRBJ1-3; 7 bases map to TRBD1. The CDR3 length is 16 residues. V was pared by 4 bases and J by 0 bases, with 7 bases of the junction left unmatched. Germline V gives CDR1 SGHRS, CDR2 YFSETQ. CDR3 sequence reads: CASSQDRASSGNTIYF. CDR3 DNA: TGCGCCAGCAGCCAAGACAGGGCGAGCTCTGGAAACACCATATATTTT.